This passage covers 2 T cell receptor beta chains from one sample sequenced in a study of monozygotic twins with inflammatory bowel disease. No DNA is given; TCRdb re-called the 5' RACE reads and lists each CDR3 protein once. This repertoire includes around 380,000 distinct CDR3 sequences. Sequenced material: blood. The receptor source for this set is a human donor with ulcerative colitis or Crohn's disease, or a healthy co-twin of an affected twin (not recorded which).

The chain couples TRBV5-5 to TRBJ1-5; TCRdb picks TRBD1, but there is no DNA to check that call. CDR1 is SGHKS, CDR2 YYEKEE, per germline (reference sequence). This CDR3 has 13 amino acids. The CDR3 here is CASSSGLNQPQHF.

The J gene is TRBJ2-4, the V gene TRBV20-1. CDR3 size: 14 residues. Germline V lookup: CDR1 DFQATT, CDR2 SNEGSKA (reference sequence). The CDR3 sequence: CSAQNRLAKNIQYF.